This TCR beta chain was sequenced during a study of T-cell memory formation after mild COVID-19. MiXCR was run by TCRdb on the 5' RACE reads, yielding one entry per CDR3 protein. The sample includes some 280,000 distinct CDR3 sequences, around 16% of them seen just once. The sample holds a few counts of this clonotype. Its cognate antigen is unknown. General study results and limits: Confirmation was lacking for SARS-CoV-2 specificity of second-wave clones that peaked on day 37. Day 15 to 85 contracting clones showed balanced CD4/CD8; day 15 to 37 expanders favored CD4+.

This clonotype was obtained from a man between 18 and 35 years old who had mild COVID-19 (a few samples of this study predate the infection). Cell type and time point are not known. The sample taken for sequencing was PBMCs or a T cell subset sorted from them (not recorded which).

The CDR3 region is CASSLVTLQGDTQYF. The CDR3 region has the DNA TGTGCCAGCAGCTTAGTGACTCTACAGGGAGATACGCAGTATTTT. The chain has TRBV7-9 and TRBJ2-3, with D perhaps TRBD1 (6 bases). Trimming left V 1 base short and J 5 bases short, with 13 bases between. The germline CDR1 and CDR2 sequences are SEHNR and FQNEAQ (reference sequence). The CDR3 consists of 15 residues.